This T cell receptor beta chain comes out of a study of T-cell memory formation after mild COVID-19. Points from the study as a whole: Of the contracting clones, CD4+ ones lay mainly in CM and EM, and CD8+ ones in EMRA. Day 15 to 85 contracting clones showed balanced CD4/CD8; day 15 to 37 expanders favored CD4+. Researchers found some responding clones in pre-infection memory, a sign that cross-reactive memory joined. The second-wave clones peaking on day 37 were not confirmed as SARS-CoV-2-specific.

The V and J ends lost 0 bases and 5 bases respectively, with 11 bases between them. Germline V lookup: CDR1 DFQATT, CDR2 SNEGSKA (reference sequence). This CDR3 region has 14 residues. TCRdb re-analysed the 5' RACE reads in MiXCR, keeping a single row per CDR3 protein. The sample comprises about 320,000 distinct CDR3 sequences, roughly an eighth of which are singletons, and 20% to 25% rests with the top ten. On this clonotype: The antigen is unknown.

The clonotype comes from a man younger than 35 who had mild COVID-19 (a few samples of this study predate the infection). Cell type and time point are not known. The chain joins TRBV20-1 to TRBJ1-5, with D possibly matching TRBD1 (5 bases). The sequenced sample was PBMCs or a T cell subset sorted from them (not recorded which). The CDR3 protein is CSARDPGTDQPQHF. The DNA for the CDR3 is TGCAGTGCTAGAGATCCGGGGACGGATCAGCCCCAGCATTTT.